The rows below give T cell receptor beta chains drawn from one sample of a study of T-cell reconstitution after alpha-beta-depleted transplantation in children. A single record per CDR3 protein comes from TCRdb applying MiXCR to the PCR reads. The table includes 490,000 or so distinct CDR3 sequences, approximately 12% detected once. The source was PBMCs from the stem cell graft donor, collected from the stem cell graft. These receptors were collected from a human donor who donated a stem cell graft to a child with combined immunodeficiency. Each CDR3 is given with its conserved first and last residue. The D gene is left open where the match is weak. The size of a clone is reported for some rows only, either as once, few or many, or as a class for expanded clones.

clone size,J gene,D gene,V gene,CDR3 protein,CDR3 DNA
few,TRBJ2-7,.,TRBV6-5,CASSYISAPYEQYF,TGTGCCAGCAGTTACATTAGCGCTCCCTACGAGCAGTACTTC
few,TRBJ1-2,TRBD1,TRBV25-1,CASSGWGTGGNYGYTF,TGTGCCAGCAGTGGTTGGGGGACAGGGGGTAACTATGGCTACACCTTC
many,TRBJ1-3,.,TRBV12-3/TRBV12-4,CASSARTPMGGNTIYF,TGTGCCAGCAGTGCCAGGACACCAATGGGTGGAAACACCATATATTTT
many,TRBJ2-3,.,TRBV5-6,CASTGGFSTDTQYF,TGTGCCAGTACCGGTGGGTTTAGCACAGATACGCAGTATTTT
many,TRBJ2-7,.,TRBV6-2/TRBV6-3,CASSSLFEQYF,TGTGCCAGCAGTTCCCTATTCGAGCAGTACTTC
few,TRBJ2-4,.,TRBV30,CAWSSWGPKNIQYF,TGTGCCTGGAGTTCTTGGGGGCCCAAAAACATTCAGTACTTC
many,TRBJ1-6,.,TRBV12-3/TRBV12-4,CASSFGSTYNSPLHF,TGTGCCAGCAGTTTCGGGTCAACCTATAATTCACCCCTCCACTTT
few,TRBJ2-5,TRBD2,TRBV4-3,CASSQGTSLRETQYF,TGCGCCAGCAGCCAAGGGACTAGCTTACGGGAGACCCAGTACTTC
few,TRBJ2-1,.,TRBV9,CASSVGSGNEQFF,TGTGCCAGCAGCGTAGGCAGCGGGAATGAGCAGTTCTTC
.,TRBJ2-3,TRBD2,TRBV24-1,CATSVGSSGRDLFGTDTQYF,TGTGCCACCAGTGTGGGTTCTAGCGGGAGAGACTTGTTCGGCACAGATACGCAGTATTTT
.,TRBJ2-3,TRBD1,TRBV12-3/TRBV12-4,CASVPQGTGTDTQYF,TGTGCCAGCGTACCCCAGGGGACAGGCACAGATACGCAGTATTTT
.,TRBJ2-1,TRBD1,TRBV12-3/TRBV12-4,CASSFRTGYYNEQFF,TGTGCCAGCAGTTTTCGGACAGGGTATTACAATGAGCAGTTCTTC
many,TRBJ1-5,.,TRBV7-2,CASSLASYSNQPQHF,TGTGCCAGCAGCTTGGCAAGCTATAGCAATCAGCCCCAGCATTTT
many,TRBJ2-1,.,TRBV10-3,CAISESWAGEHNEQFF,TGTGCCATCAGTGAGTCATGGGCGGGCGAACACAATGAGCAGTTCTTC
few,TRBJ2-1,TRBD2,TRBV5-1,CASCEAGGPNEQFF,TGCGCCAGCTGCGAAGCGGGAGGGCCCAATGAGCAGTTCTTC
.,TRBJ2-7,.,TRBV6-1,CASSEEPGAPYEQYF,TGTGCCAGCAGTGAAGAGCCAGGGGCCCCCTACGAGCAGTACTTC
many,TRBJ2-6,.,TRBV15,CATSRDQWTVGSGANVLTF,TGTGCCACCAGCAGAGATCAATGGACAGTGGGCTCTGGGGCCAACGTCCTGACTTTC
few,TRBJ2-7,.,TRBV6-2/TRBV6-3,CASSYSLPDRIYEQYF,TGTGCCAGCAGTTACTCACTCCCCGACCGAATCTACGAGCAGTACTTC
many,TRBJ2-1,TRBD2,TRBV12-3/TRBV12-4,CASNRLANEQFF,TGTGCCAGCAACCGACTAGCCAATGAGCAGTTCTTC
many,TRBJ1-4,.,TRBV20-1,CSAKGDATNEKLFF,TGCAGTGCCAAGGGAGATGCAACTAATGAAAAACTGTTTTTT
.,TRBJ2-2,.,TRBV30,CAWKEGELFF,TGTGCCTGGAAGGAAGGGGAGCTGTTTTTT
few,TRBJ1-1,.,TRBV18,CASSPPVELNTEAFF,TGTGCCAGCTCACCACCGGTCGAGCTGAACACTGAAGCTTTCTTT
.,TRBJ2-1,TRBD2,TRBV7-2,CASSLVSGRDYNEQFF,TGTGCCAGCAGCTTAGTTAGCGGGAGGGACTACAATGAGCAGTTCTTC
.,TRBJ1-1,.,TRBV12-3/TRBV12-4,CASSLNGGRKGVGTEAFF,TGTGCCAGCAGTTTGAATGGAGGGCGAAAGGGTGTGGGCACTGAAGCTTTCTTT
few,TRBJ2-1,.,TRBV10-3,CAISESDSNNEQFF,TGTGCCATCAGTGAATCGGACAGCAACAATGAGCAGTTCTTC
.,TRBJ1-5,.,TRBV20-1,CSALGPINDQPQHF,TGCAGTGCGTTGGGCCCGATAAACGATCAGCCCCAGCATTTT
many,TRBJ1-2,.,TRBV12-3/TRBV12-4,CASSPTRQGAGNYGYTF,TGTGCCAGCAGCCCAACCCGGCAGGGAGCGGGGAACTATGGCTACACCTTC
many,TRBJ2-1,.,TRBV4-3,CASSRDGSSYNEQFF,TGCGCCAGCAGCCGAGACGGGAGCTCCTACAATGAGCAGTTCTTC
many,TRBJ2-3,TRBD2,TRBV4-3,CASSPWVAGARTDTQYF,TGCGCCAGCAGCCCCTGGGTAGCGGGAGCTCGCACAGATACGCAGTATTTT
few,TRBJ1-4,.,TRBV12-3/TRBV12-4,CASSPRRGEKLFF,TGTGCCAGCAGCCCCCGACGGGGTGAAAAACTGTTTTTT
few,TRBJ1-5,.,TRBV20-1,CSARDAWTNSNQPQHF,TGCAGTGCTAGAGATGCTTGGACAAATAGCAATCAGCCCCAGCATTTT
.,TRBJ2-5,.,TRBV24-1,CATSRRDSRETQYF,TGTGCCACCTCCCGGCGGGACTCCCGAGAGACCCAGTACTTC
few,TRBJ1-4,.,TRBV7-9,CASSFSQNEKLFF,TGTGCCAGCAGCTTCAGTCAGAATGAAAAACTGTTTTTT
many,TRBJ2-5,TRBD2,TRBV20-1,CSARGASGGLETQYF,TGCAGTGCTCGGGGGGCTAGCGGGGGGTTGGAGACCCAGTACTTC
.,TRBJ1-2,.,TRBV27,CASSTTGHYGYTF,TGTGCCAGCAGTACCACAGGGCACTATGGCTACACCTTC
.,TRBJ2-7,.,TRBV10-3,CAISDQGILLSSYEQYF,TGTGCCATCAGTGATCAAGGCATTCTCCTAAGCTCCTACGAGCAGTACTTC
.,TRBJ2-7,TRBD2,TRBV20-1,CSASREGWSYEQYF,TGCAGTGCTTCAAGGGAGGGGTGGTCGTACGAGCAGTACTTC
few,TRBJ1-2,.,TRBV29-1,CSVGEYGYTF,TGCAGCGTTGGAGAGTATGGCTACACCTTC
.,TRBJ2-1,.,TRBV12-3/TRBV12-4,CASSRGEYNEQFF,TGTGCCAGCAGTCGAGGTGAATACAATGAGCAGTTCTTC
many,TRBJ2-1,.,TRBV12-3/TRBV12-4,CASSFLGEQFF,TGTGCCAGCAGTTTCCTTGGTGAGCAGTTCTTC
few,TRBJ2-7,TRBD1,TRBV5-1,CASSLDKQGYLYEQYF,TGCGCCAGCAGCTTGGACAAACAGGGGTATCTCTACGAGCAGTACTTC
.,TRBJ2-5,.,TRBV11-2,CASSPPKGETQYF,TGTGCCAGCAGCCCCCCAAAAGGAGAGACCCAGTACTTC
.,TRBJ1-6,.,TRBV20-1,CSASPRSPGAYNSPLHF,TGCAGTGCTAGTCCCAGGTCCCCCGGGGCCTATAATTCACCCCTCCACTTT
few,TRBJ2-3,TRBD1,TRBV20-1,CSARLYRTGGTDTQYF,TGCAGTGCTAGACTCTACCGGACAGGAGGCACAGATACGCAGTATTTT
many,TRBJ2-1,.,TRBV12-3/TRBV12-4,CASSKGSGEQFF,TGTGCCAGCAGTAAAGGTTCTGGCGAGCAGTTCTTC
.,TRBJ2-1,TRBD2,TRBV12-3/TRBV12-4,CASSPWTSNPNEQFF,TGTGCCAGCAGTCCCTGGACTAGTAATCCCAATGAGCAGTTCTTC
few,TRBJ2-7,.,TRBV12-3/TRBV12-4,CASSDTVTPPYF,TGTGCCAGCAGCGACACTGTGACACCCCCGTACTTC
many,TRBJ2-3,TRBD2,TRBV20-1,CSAQGASGSADTQYF,TGCAGTGCTCAAGGGGCTAGCGGGAGTGCAGATACGCAGTATTTT
.,TRBJ2-2,.,TRBV6-2/TRBV6-3,CASRDMSPYTGELFF,TGTGCCAGCAGAGACATGTCCCCTTACACCGGGGAGCTGTTTTTT
few,TRBJ2-5,.,TRBV4-2,CASSQVGAAEGTQYF,TGTGCCAGCAGCCAAGTCGGGGCCGCGGAAGGGACCCAGTACTTC